Described below is a single T cell receptor beta chain sequence and its context. Antigen unknown. This specimen comes from a study of shared clonotypes between healthy human individuals. Study-level information: The donor group consisted of a couple of women and a few men, aged 18 to 49.

The CDR3 sequence is 15 residues long. Germline CDR1 is ENHRY and CDR2 is SYGVKD. Trimming cost V 3 bases and J 0 bases, with 6 bases left between them. Profiled with immunoSEQ multiplex PCR; TCRdb holds only in-frame clones, not every one. The sample lists over 700,000 clones; approximately 77% were seen once. General study points: About 5.2% was the fraction of naive CD4 clonotypes found shared across a few donors.

The rearrangement links TRBV10-3 to TRBJ2-6; D ambiguous. Sequenced material: memory CD4+ T cells sorted from blood. Subset noted: CD45RA-negative fraction. This receptor was taken from a woman in her 30s in good health. The CDR3 coding sequence is TGTGCCATCAGTGACAGCAGCTCTGGGGCCAACGTCCTGACTTTC. Amino acids: CAISDSSSGANVLTF.